This T cell receptor beta chain came from a study of technical replicates of blood from several donors. Method: immunoSEQ multiplex PCR; TCRdb's copy keeps in-frame clones and lacks some. This sample has around 72,000 clones, with 91% found just once. This CDR3 is built from 13 residues. V gave up 4 bases and J gave up 5 bases, with 10 bases separating them. Germline-derived CDR1 and CDR2 are LGHNA and YSLEER. This receptor was taken from a human donor in good health. Some clones in this sample may be carry-over from other donors' samples. Sequencing used PBMCs. The chain is built from TRBV4-3 and TRBJ2-3; D possibly corresponds to TRBD2 (7 bases). This CDR3 reads CASSPGGRDTQYF. Here the CDR3 DNA reads TGCGCCAGCAGCCCGGGGGGCAGAGATACGCAGTATTTT.